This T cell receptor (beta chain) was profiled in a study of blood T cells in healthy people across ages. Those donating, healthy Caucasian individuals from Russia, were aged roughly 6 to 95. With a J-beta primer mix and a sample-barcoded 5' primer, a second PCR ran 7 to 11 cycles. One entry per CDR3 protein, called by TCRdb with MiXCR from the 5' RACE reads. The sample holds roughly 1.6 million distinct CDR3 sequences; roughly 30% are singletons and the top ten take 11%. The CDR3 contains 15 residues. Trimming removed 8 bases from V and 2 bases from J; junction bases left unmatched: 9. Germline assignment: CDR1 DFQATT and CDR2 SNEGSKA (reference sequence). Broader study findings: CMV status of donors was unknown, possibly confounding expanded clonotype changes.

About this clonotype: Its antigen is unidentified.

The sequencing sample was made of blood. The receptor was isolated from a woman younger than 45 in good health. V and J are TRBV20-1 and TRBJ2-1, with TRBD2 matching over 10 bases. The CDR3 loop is CSSEGLAGAYNEQFF. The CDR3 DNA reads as TGCAGTTCCGAAGGTCTAGCGGGGGCCTACAATGAGCAGTTCTTC.